These T cell receptor beta chains were read from a single sample in a study of CD8+CD57+ T cells in acquired aplastic anemia. TCRdb re-called the reads through MiXCR, storing one row per CDR3 protein. The sample comprises about 120,000 distinct CDR3 sequences, roughly 40% of which are singletons, and about 2.7% rests with the top ten. Sequencing was performed on sorted CD4+, CD8+, or CD8+CD57+ T cells (not recorded which) from PBMCs. The receptors stem from a human donor with aplastic anemia. Both conserved end residues are part of each CDR3. A D gene is named only where the DNA matches it firmly. Only part of the rows carry a size: once, few, many, or a class if the clone is expanded.

clone size	J gene	D gene	V gene	CDR3 DNA	CDR3 protein
-	TRBJ2-5	-	TRBV7-2	TGTATCAGCAGCTTCAATAGGGAGACCCAGTACTTC	CISSFNRETQYF
-	TRBJ1-3	-	TRBV6-4	TGTGCCAGCAGTGATCGAGACATAACGTTTGGCTCTGGAAACACCATATATTTT	CASSDRDITFGSGNTIYF
-	TRBJ1-1	-	TRBV12-5	TGTGCTAGTGCCCTGAACACTGAAGCTTTCTTT	CASALNTEAFF
many	TRBJ2-1	-	TRBV20-1	TGCAGTGCTAGAGAAAAAGGTGTCCACAATGAGCAGTTCTTC	CSAREKGVHNEQFF
-	TRBJ2-2	TRBD1	TRBV6-2/TRBV6-3	TGTGCCAGCGGTAGCACAGGGGTTAGCGGGGAGCTGTTTTTT	CASGSTGVSGELFF
many	TRBJ2-1	-	TRBV7-3	TGTGCCAGCAGCTTAAACGCACAGGCCAGCTACAATGAGCAGTTCTTC	CASSLNAQASYNEQFF
many	TRBJ2-1	TRBD2	TRBV7-6	TGTGCCAGCAGCCTGACTAGCGGGGTGGGCTATGAGCAGTTCTTC	CASSLTSGVGYEQFF
once	TRBJ1-1	-	TRBV18	TGTGCCAGCTCCCCGGTCAACAGGCCGACCACTGAAGCTTTCTTT	CASSPVNRPTTEAFF
many	TRBJ2-3	TRBD2	TRBV4-3	TGCGCCAGCAGCCAGGGGACTAGCGGGGGGGATACGCAGTATTTT	CASSQGTSGGDTQYF
-	TRBJ2-3	-	TRBV25-1	TGTGCCAGCAGTGGATTCAGCAGGGGTGATTCGGATACGCAGTATTTT	CASSGFSRGDSDTQYF
-	TRBJ2-7	-	TRBV5-3	TGTGCCAGCAGCGTCGGGGACTACGAGCAGTACTTC	CASSVGDYEQYF
many	TRBJ2-3	-	TRBV12-5	TGTGCTAGTGGGACATTAGAACGGGGGGCGGGCACAGATACGCAGTATTTT	CASGTLERGAGTDTQYF
few	TRBJ2-3	-	TRBV9	TGTGCCAGCAGCCAACAACCGCGGGGTACAGATACGCAGTATTTT	CASSQQPRGTDTQYF
many	TRBJ1-1	TRBD1	TRBV2	TGTGCCAGCAGTGAAAACAGGGGCAAGTCTGAAGCTTTCTTT	CASSENRGKSEAFF
-	TRBJ1-2	TRBD1	TRBV6-1	TGTGCCAGCAGACCGGGACAGGGACAATATGGCTACACCTTC	CASRPGQGQYGYTF
many	TRBJ2-3	-	TRBV20-1	TGCAGTGCTAGGAGGGGGGGGGAAGATACGCAGTATTTT	CSARRGGEDTQYF
-	TRBJ2-7	TRBD1	TRBV2	TGTGCCAGCAGTCGACAGGGGGCGAGGGAGCAGTACTTC	CASSRQGAREQYF
-	TRBJ1-5	-	TRBV6-1	TGTGCCAGCAGTGTACCCGACAGTTTCAATCAGCCCCAGCATTTT	CASSVPDSFNQPQHF
-	TRBJ2-1	TRBD2	TRBV20-1	TGCAGTGCTTTCGACTTAGCGGGGAACTACAATGAGCAGTTCTTC	CSAFDLAGNYNEQFF
many	TRBJ1-1	-	TRBV12-3/TRBV12-4	TGTGCCAGCTCCCAAGGCGGGGGAAGGTTGACTGAAGCTTTCTTT	CASSQGGGRLTEAFF
many	TRBJ1-4	-	TRBV9	TGTGCCAGCAGCGTCGGGAGCCTCGCCGGAGAAAAACTGTTTTTT	CASSVGSLAGEKLFF
-	TRBJ1-1	-	TRBV13	TGTGCCAGCAGCACACTGAACACTGAAGCTTTCTTT	CASSTLNTEAFF
many	TRBJ2-1	TRBD2	TRBV10-3	TGTGCCATCAGCACCGGACTAGCGGGGGCCGATCTCAATGAGCAGTTCTTC	CAISTGLAGADLNEQFF
-	TRBJ1-1	-	TRBV4-1	TGCGCCAGCAGCCAAGATTGGGGCAAGAGGAACACTGAAGCCTTCTTT	CASSQDWGKRNTEAFF
-	TRBJ2-5	TRBD1	TRBV24-1	TGTGCCACCAGTGAACGGGGACAGGGGATCTCAGAGACCCAGTACTTC	CATSERGQGISETQYF
medium-sized	TRBJ1-6	-	TRBV2	TGTGCCAGCAGAGACCCGCGGACGGGTAATTCACCCCTCCACTTT	CASRDPRTGNSPLHF
many	TRBJ1-5	TRBD1	TRBV6-6	TGTGCCAGCAGTTACCGGGACAGGGTTCAGCCCCAGCATTTT	CASSYRDRVQPQHF
many	TRBJ1-2	-	TRBV2	TGTGCCAGCAGAGAGGGATTCGGCTACACCTTC	CASREGFGYTF
many	TRBJ2-5	TRBD2	TRBV5-1	TGCGCCAGCAGCCCTTCAGCGGGGGGGCAAGAGACCCAGTACTTC	CASSPSAGGQETQYF
-	TRBJ1-3	-	TRBV20-1	TGCAGTGCTAGCTCGACAGGAACTGGAAACACCATATATTTT	CSASSTGTGNTIYF
-	TRBJ2-3	TRBD2	TRBV10-3	TGTGCCATCGGGGGGGGTCCTAGCGGGGGTTCCACAGATACGCAGTATTTT	CAIGGGPSGGSTDTQYF
-	TRBJ2-3	TRBD2	TRBV24-1	TGTGCCACCAGTCTTGGACTAGCGGGAGGTGAGCAGTATTTT	CATSLGLAGGEQYF
few	TRBJ2-5	-	TRBV4-1	TGCGCCAGCAGCCCCAGACAGAGTGAAGAGACCCAGTACTTC	CASSPRQSEETQYF
-	TRBJ2-7	-	TRBV7-8	TGTGCCAGCAGATCCGGGGCGGGGTCCCTCAGCTCCTACGAGCAGTACTTC	CASRSGAGSLSSYEQYF
many	TRBJ2-2	TRBD2	TRBV20-1	TGCAGTGCGAGTAGACTAGCGTTTGACACCGGGGAGCTGTTTTTT	CSASRLAFDTGELFF
many	TRBJ1-2	TRBD1	TRBV5-4	TGTGCCAGCAGCCGGGACAGCAGTATCAACTATGGCTACACCTTC	CASSRDSSINYGYTF
-	TRBJ2-5	TRBD2	TRBV5-1	TGCGCCAGCAGCTCGGGGGGGGAAGAGACCCAGTACTTC	CASSSGGEETQYF
-	TRBJ2-3	-	TRBV3-1	TGTACCAGCTCCCCCGAAAGCAGACGCACAGATACGCAGTATTTT	CTSSPESRRTDTQYF
-	TRBJ2-2	-	TRBV5-6	TGTGCCAGCAGCTTGGGGCGGAACACCGGGGGGCTGTTTTTT	CASSLGRNTGGLFF
-	TRBJ2-7	-	TRBV19	TGTGCCAGTAGCCTTGACAGGTGGGAGAGGAACGAGCAGTACTTC	CASSLDRWERNEQYF
once	TRBJ2-7	TRBD1	TRBV20-1	TGCAGTGCCTCCGACGACAGGGGGCAAGAGCAGTACTTC	CSASDDRGQEQYF
many	TRBJ2-5	-	TRBV24-1	TGTGCCACCAGGGGGCGGACACGGGAGACCCAGTACTTC	CATRGRTRETQYF
few	TRBJ2-5	-	TRBV28	TGTGCCAGCAGTTCGGGCCAAGAGTGGACCCAGTACTTC	CASSSGQEWTQYF
many	TRBJ1-5	-	TRBV6-5	TGTGCCAGCAGTTACTCGGGCAGCAGCAATCAGCCCCAGCATTTT	CASSYSGSSNQPQHF
-	TRBJ1-1	-	TRBV5-6	TGTGCCAGCGCCAGGGACTTGATGAACACTGAAGCTTTCTTT	CASARDLMNTEAFF
-	TRBJ1-3	-	TRBV19	TGTGCCAGTAGTACCCGAGGGAGCGGAAACACCATATATTTT	CASSTRGSGNTIYF
many	TRBJ2-2	TRBD2	TRBV19	TGTGCCAGTAGAGTCGCGGGGGGGCCGACCGGGGAGCTGTTTTTT	CASRVAGGPTGELFF
many	TRBJ1-1	TRBD1	TRBV29-1	TGCAGCGTGGGACAGGGGAAGACTGAAGCTTTCTTT	CSVGQGKTEAFF
many	TRBJ2-5	TRBD1	TRBV10-3	TGTGCCATCAGTGAAGGGGGGACAGGACAGACCCAGTACTTC	CAISEGGTGQTQYF
many	TRBJ1-1	-	TRBV25-1	TGTGCCAGCAAGGATGGGGGTATAGGCACTGAAGCTTTCTTT	CASKDGGIGTEAFF
-	TRBJ1-1	-	TRBV10-3	TGTGCCAGCAGTGAAGTCATGGGGAACACTGAAGCTTTCTTT	CASSEVMGNTEAFF
once	TRBJ1-2	-	TRBV2	TGTGCCAGCAGTGAACAGGGAGCCTATGGCTACACCTTC	CASSEQGAYGYTF
-	TRBJ1-5	TRBD1	TRBV25-1	TGTGCCAGCAGTTTAGGGGGGACAGTCCTGGCGCCCCAGCATTTT	CASSLGGTVLAPQHF
few	TRBJ2-7	TRBD2	TRBV10-3	TGTGCCACCAGGCATCGGGAGGACGAGCAGTACTTC	CATRHREDEQYF
-	TRBJ2-3	-	TRBV19	TGTGCCAATAGTATGATGTACCCCCCAGATACGCAGTATTTT	CANSMMYPPDTQYF